This record looks at one TCR beta chain sequence and its context. Its antigen is currently unknown. The junction had 6 bases not matched to a gene; V was cut back by 3 bases and J by 3 bases. There are 15 residues in the CDR3. Germline V gene lookup returns CDR1 KGHSH and CDR2 LQKENI. These data belong to a study of CD8+ T cells in alopecia areata. Study at large: Treated patients were dosed with oral tofacitinib, taking 5 to 10 mg twice daily. Study observations and caveats: Sequence data from scalp samples additionally include resident alphabeta T cells of normal skin. Numerous clones, expanded in lesions, remained in scalp and blood during tofacitinib.

Sample treatment: oral pan-JAK inhibitor, 5-10 mg twice daily. Alopecia areata patients provided lesional scalp punch biopsies and peripheral blood, both collected for the study. TCR sequencing used cDNA made by reverse transcription of extracted RNA. TCRdb keeps only in-frame clones here, not all; method: immunoSEQ multiplex PCR. The sample holds about 200,000 clones, nearly 60% seen once. The starting material was CD4+ T cells sorted from blood, obtained at week 24, from a patient treated with tofacitinib. The chain combines TRBV18 with TRBJ2-7, with 9 bases matching TRBD1. This receptor was taken from a human donor with alopecia areata. The CDR3 here is CASSPPGQGGYEQYF. In nucleotides, the CDR3 is TGTGCCAGCTCACCTCCGGGACAGGGCGGCTACGAGCAGTACTTC.